These T cell receptor beta chains were read from a single sample in a study of blood T cell repertoires in COVID-19. Clones were read by immunoSEQ multiplex PCR, and TCRdb kept only the in-frame ones, dropping some. The table lists about 69,000 clones, roughly 90% of them singletons. Specimen: peripheral blood. Every receptor here comes from a man in his fifties or sixties with acute or convalescent COVID-19. Each CDR3 is given with its conserved first and last residue. Fields, in order: D gene, V gene, J gene, clone size, CDR3 DNA, CDR3 protein. A D gene is named only where the DNA matches it firmly. Not all rows give a size; the values are once, few, many and, for expanded clones, a class.

D: NA; V: TRBV30; J: TRBJ2-2; size: NA; DNA: TGTGCCTGGAGTGTAGGGCTAGCCACCGGGGAGCTGTTTTTT; CDR3: CAWSVGLATGELFF
D: TRBD2; V: TRBV6-5; J: TRBJ2-3; size: NA; DNA: TGTGCCAGCAGGCGGGGGGAAGTTGGCACAGATACGCAGTATTTT; CDR3: CASRRGEVGTDTQYF
D: TRBD2; V: TRBV30; J: TRBJ2-3; size: once; DNA: TGTGCCTGGAGGGGAGGGCCTAGCGGGAGTCTTAGCACAGATACGCAGTATTTT; CDR3: CAWRGGPSGSLSTDTQYF
D: NA; V: TRBV11-3; J: TRBJ1-1; size: NA; DNA: TGTGCCAGCAGCTTAGGGGCAAACACTGAAGCTTTCTTT; CDR3: CASSLGANTEAFF
D: NA; V: TRBV6-4; J: TRBJ1-1; size: few; DNA: TGTGCCAGCAGTTCGACCCCGGGGACTGAAGCTTTCTTT; CDR3: CASSSTPGTEAFF
D: TRBD1; V: TRBV3-1/TRBV3-2; J: TRBJ1-4; size: NA; DNA: TGTGCCAGCAGCCAAGGACAGGGCCGGGAAAAACTGTTTTTT; CDR3: CASSQGQGREKLFF
D: TRBD2; V: TRBV29-1; J: TRBJ2-1; size: NA; DNA: TGCAGCGTAAGACTAGCGGGAGGCAATGAGCAGTTCTTC; CDR3: CSVRLAGGNEQFF
D: NA; V: TRBV7-9; J: TRBJ2-1; size: NA; DNA: TGTGCCAGCAGCATACCCGGGGGAGTTGAGCAGTTCTTC; CDR3: CASSIPGGVEQFF
D: TRBD1; V: TRBV9; J: TRBJ2-2; size: once; DNA: TGTGCCAGCAGCGCTTTTCCAGGGGGCGGGGCCGGGGAGCTGTTTTTT; CDR3: CASSAFPGGGAGELFF
D: TRBD1; V: TRBV11-2; J: TRBJ2-7; size: NA; DNA: TGTGCCAGCAGCTTATACAGGGGGGAGTTCTACGAGCAGTACTTC; CDR3: CASSLYRGEFYEQYF
D: TRBD2; V: TRBV7-7; J: TRBJ2-1; size: NA; DNA: TGTGCCAGCAGCTTATCCATACTAGCGGGTGAGCAGTTCTTC; CDR3: CASSLSILAGEQFF
D: NA; V: TRBV10-3; J: TRBJ2-5; size: NA; DNA: TGTGCCATCAGTGATATAGGTGGCGGGCAGACGTACCAAGAGACCCAGTACTTC; CDR3: CAISDIGGGQTYQETQYF
D: TRBD1; V: TRBV10-3; J: TRBJ1-2; size: NA; DNA: TGTGCCATCAGTGAGCCTAGGACAGGGGACTATGGCTACACCTTC; CDR3: CAISEPRTGDYGYTF
D: NA; V: TRBV6-4; J: TRBJ2-2; size: NA; DNA: TGTGCCAGCAGTGACTCAACGGAGACCGGGGAGCTGTTTTTT; CDR3: CASSDSTETGELFF
D: NA; V: TRBV5-1; J: TRBJ1-3; size: NA; DNA: TGCGCCAGCAGCTTGGACGGGGATGGAAACACCATATATTTT; CDR3: CASSLDGDGNTIYF
D: TRBD1; V: TRBV19; J: TRBJ2-6; size: NA; DNA: TGTGCCAGTAGTACCCCTGGGACAGAGGGCAATTCAGGGGCCAACGTCCTGACTTTC; CDR3: CASSTPGTEGNSGANVLTF
D: TRBD2; V: TRBV18; J: TRBJ2-7; size: NA; DNA: TGTGCCAGCTCACCTACTAGGACTAGCGGGAGCTACGAGCAGTACTTC; CDR3: CASSPTRTSGSYEQYF
D: NA; V: TRBV27; J: TRBJ1-1; size: NA; DNA: TGTGCCAGCAGTCAAAACCCGGTGAACACTGAAGCTTTCTTT; CDR3: CASSQNPVNTEAFF
D: NA; V: TRBV6-1; J: TRBJ2-7; size: NA; DNA: TGTGCCAGCAGTGATTCCAGGTACGCAGCCTACGAGCAGTACTTC; CDR3: CASSDSRYAAYEQYF
D: NA; V: TRBV30; J: TRBJ2-2; size: NA; DNA: TGTGCCTGGAGTGGACAGGGAGGCACCGGGGAGCTGTTTTTT; CDR3: CAWSGQGGTGELFF
D: TRBD2; V: TRBV15; J: TRBJ2-3; size: NA; DNA: TGTGCCACCAGCAGAGCAGGACTAGCGGGACGAGATACGCAGTATTTT; CDR3: CATSRAGLAGRDTQYF
D: NA; V: TRBV27; J: TRBJ2-7; size: NA; DNA: TGTGCCAGCAGTTTCCGAGTGCCGGTACTGGTCCCTTCCTACGAGCAGTACTTC; CDR3: CASSFRVPVLVPSYEQYF
D: NA; V: TRBV2; J: TRBJ1-5; size: once; DNA: TGTGCCAGCAGTGTAGCGGGGGGTCAGCCCCAGCATTTT; CDR3: CASSVAGGQPQHF
D: TRBD1; V: TRBV19; J: TRBJ2-5; size: NA; DNA: TGTGCCACTCAGCGGGACAGGGTAGAGACCCAGTACTTC; CDR3: CATQRDRVETQYF
D: NA; V: TRBV24-1; J: TRBJ1-5; size: NA; DNA: TGTGCCACCAGTGATGATACAGGGACCAGCAATCAGCCCCAGCATTTT; CDR3: CATSDDTGTSNQPQHF
D: TRBD1; V: TRBV3-1/TRBV3-2; J: TRBJ1-4; size: once; DNA: TGTGCCAGCAGCCAAGCGGGACAGGGAAAAGAAAAACTGTTTTTT; CDR3: CASSQAGQGKEKLFF
D: NA; V: TRBV18; J: TRBJ2-7; size: NA; DNA: TGTGCCAGCTCGGACAGCACCGAGCAGTACTTC; CDR3: CASSDSTEQYF
D: TRBD1; V: TRBV5-1; J: TRBJ1-1; size: NA; DNA: TGCGCCAGCAGCTTCGGGACAGAGAACACTGAAGCTTTCTTT; CDR3: CASSFGTENTEAFF
D: NA; V: TRBV6-5; J: TRBJ1-1; size: NA; DNA: TGTGCCAGCATTCGGGGGGGCGGGACTGAAGCTTTCTTT; CDR3: CASIRGGGTEAFF
D: NA; V: TRBV7-8; J: TRBJ1-6; size: NA; DNA: TGTGCCAGCAGCTTCAGGGAAAGCTCCTATAATTCACCCCTCCACTTT; CDR3: CASSFRESSYNSPLHF
D: NA; V: TRBV4-3; J: TRBJ2-1; size: NA; DNA: TGCGCCAGCAGCCAAGGCGAAGAAAATGAGCAGTTCTTC; CDR3: CASSQGEENEQFF
D: TRBD1; V: TRBV5-1; J: TRBJ2-1; size: NA; DNA: TGCGCCAGCAGCTTAGATGGACAGGGGCCCTACAATGAGCAGTTCTTC; CDR3: CASSLDGQGPYNEQFF
D: NA; V: TRBV6-2/TRBV6-3; J: TRBJ1-1; size: NA; DNA: TGTGCCAGCAGTTACTTAATCCAGGACACTGAAGCTTTCTTT; CDR3: CASSYLIQDTEAFF
D: TRBD1; V: TRBV19; J: TRBJ1-3; size: NA; DNA: TGTGCCAGTAGTCTCAGGGGGAGCTCTGGAAACACCATATATTTT; CDR3: CASSLRGSSGNTIYF
D: NA; V: TRBV3-1/TRBV3-2; J: TRBJ1-4; size: once; DNA: TGTGCCAGCAGCCAAGGAGGGCTCGGTAATGAAAAACTGTTTTTT; CDR3: CASSQGGLGNEKLFF
D: NA; V: TRBV5-4; J: TRBJ1-2; size: NA; DNA: TGTGCCAGCAGCTTTTATCCCCCGTCGTTGAGAGGCTACACCTTC; CDR3: CASSFYPPSLRGYTF
D: TRBD2; V: TRBV5-1; J: TRBJ2-7; size: NA; DNA: TGCGCCAGCAGCTTGGGGGTCTCAAGCGGGAGGGGAAGGGGCTACGAGCAGTACTTC; CDR3: CASSLGVSSGRGRGYEQYF
D: TRBD2; V: TRBV7-8; J: TRBJ2-1; size: NA; DNA: TGTGCCAGCAGCTTAGTGTTGTTGGCTCGGACTAGCAAGTCGGCTGAGCAGTTCTTC; CDR3: CASSLVLLARTSKSAEQFF
D: TRBD2; V: TRBV7-9; J: TRBJ2-2; size: NA; DNA: TGTGCCAGCAGCTCTAGCGGGAGAAGCACCGGGGAGCTGTTTTTT; CDR3: CASSSSGRSTGELFF
D: NA; V: TRBV5-1; J: TRBJ2-5; size: once; DNA: TGCGCCAGCAGCAGAGACGGGACAACCGAAGAGACCCAGTACTTC; CDR3: CASSRDGTTEETQYF
D: NA; V: TRBV24-1; J: TRBJ2-3; size: NA; DNA: TGTGCCACCTCGACAACAGATACGCAGTATTTT; CDR3: CATSTTDTQYF
D: NA; V: TRBV3-1/TRBV3-2; J: TRBJ2-7; size: once; DNA: TGTGCCAGCAGCCGTACCTACGAGCAGTACTTC; CDR3: CASSRTYEQYF
D: NA; V: TRBV9; J: TRBJ1-4; size: NA; DNA: TGTGCCAGCAGCCAGGGCGGGGATCCTAATGAAAAACTGTTTTTT; CDR3: CASSQGGDPNEKLFF
D: NA; V: TRBV11-3; J: TRBJ2-7; size: NA; DNA: TGTGCCAGCAGCTTAGCGGGAGATGGCGAGCAGTACTTC; CDR3: CASSLAGDGEQYF
D: NA; V: TRBV5-1; J: TRBJ2-2; size: NA; DNA: TGCGCCAGCAGCTGGCTAGCTTTGGACGGGGAGCTGTTTTTT; CDR3: CASSWLALDGELFF
D: NA; V: TRBV5-5; J: TRBJ1-2; size: once; DNA: TGTGCCAGCAGCTTGGCCACAGGGTCCGATGGCTACACCTTC; CDR3: CASSLATGSDGYTF
D: TRBD1; V: TRBV5-5; J: TRBJ1-5; size: NA; DNA: TGTGCCAGCAGCTCCGGGACAGGGAATAGCAATCAGCCCCAGCATTTT; CDR3: CASSSGTGNSNQPQHF
D: TRBD1; V: TRBV7-9; J: TRBJ2-7; size: NA; DNA: TGTGCCAGCAGCCCAGGGGGCGTTTCGGGCGAGCAGTACTTC; CDR3: CASSPGGVSGEQYF
D: TRBD2; V: TRBV10-3; J: TRBJ2-7; size: once; DNA: TGTGCCACGACCCCCGGGACTAGCAAAAACTTTAATTACGAGCAGTACTTC; CDR3: CATTPGTSKNFNYEQYF
D: NA; V: TRBV30; J: TRBJ2-7; size: NA; DNA: TGTGCCTGGGGACTATACGAGCAGTACTTC; CDR3: CAWGLYEQYF
D: NA; V: TRBV19; J: TRBJ1-1; size: NA; DNA: TGTGCCAGTAGTATATATAGTCGGGAGCCCGCCCGGCGGGGAGCTTTCTTT; CDR3: CASSIYSREPARRGAFF
D: TRBD1; V: TRBV10-1; J: TRBJ1-2; size: NA; DNA: TGCGCCAGCAGTGAGTCGGGGACAGGGCGCAATGGCTACACCTTC; CDR3: CASSESGTGRNGYTF
D: TRBD2; V: TRBV11-2; J: TRBJ2-1; size: NA; DNA: TGTGCCAGCAGACTCCGGGACTACACCTACAATGAGCAGTTCTTC; CDR3: CASRLRDYTYNEQFF
D: NA; V: TRBV27; J: TRBJ1-2; size: NA; DNA: TGTGCCAGCAGTTCGGCAGGGGCCTACTATGGCTACACCTTC; CDR3: CASSSAGAYYGYTF